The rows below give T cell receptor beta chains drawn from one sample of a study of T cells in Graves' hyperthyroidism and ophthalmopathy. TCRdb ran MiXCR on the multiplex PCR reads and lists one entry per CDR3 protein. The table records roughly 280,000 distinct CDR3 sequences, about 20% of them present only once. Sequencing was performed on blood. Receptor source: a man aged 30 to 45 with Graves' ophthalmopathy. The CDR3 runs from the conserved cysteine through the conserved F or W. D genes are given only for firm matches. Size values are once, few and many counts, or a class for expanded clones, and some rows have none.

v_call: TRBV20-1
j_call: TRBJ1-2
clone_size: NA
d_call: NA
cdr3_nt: TGCAGTGCTCCAGAAAACCGCGGCTACACCTTC
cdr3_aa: CSAPENRGYTF

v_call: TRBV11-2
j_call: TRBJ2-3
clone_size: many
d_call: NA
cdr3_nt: TGTGCCAGCAGCGTTGGCACAGATACGCAGTATTTT
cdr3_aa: CASSVGTDTQYF

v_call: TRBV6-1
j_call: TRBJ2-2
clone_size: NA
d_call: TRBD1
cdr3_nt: TGTGCCAGCAGGACAGGGTACGGGGAGCTGTTTTTT
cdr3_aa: CASRTGYGELFF

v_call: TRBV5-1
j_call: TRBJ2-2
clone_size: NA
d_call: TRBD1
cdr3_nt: TGCGCCAGCAGCCCTATCACAGGGGCCGAGGGCGGGGAGCTGTTTTTT
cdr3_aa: CASSPITGAEGGELFF

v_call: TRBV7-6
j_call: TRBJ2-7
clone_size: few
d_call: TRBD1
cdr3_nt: TGTGCCAGCAGCAAACGGACAGGGGATTTCTACGAGCAGTACTTC
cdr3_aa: CASSKRTGDFYEQYF

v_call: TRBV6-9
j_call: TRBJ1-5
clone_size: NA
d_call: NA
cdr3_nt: TGTGCCAGCAGTGACGGGTCATGGCGATATAGCAATCAGCCCCAGCATTTT
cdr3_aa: CASSDGSWRYSNQPQHF

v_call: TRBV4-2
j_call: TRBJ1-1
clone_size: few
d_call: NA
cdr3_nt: TGTGCCAGCAGCCAAGATTTCCCAGGGAGGGACACTGAAGCTTTCTTT
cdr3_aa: CASSQDFPGRDTEAFF

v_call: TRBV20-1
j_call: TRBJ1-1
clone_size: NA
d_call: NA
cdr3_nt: TGCAGTGTCCGATGGACGGGGCGGACTGAAGCTTTCTTT
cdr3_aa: CSVRWTGRTEAFF

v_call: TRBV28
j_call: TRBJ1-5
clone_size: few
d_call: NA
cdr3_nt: TGTGCCAGCAGTACCTTCCTTTCAGGGAGATTTAATCAGCCCCAGCATTTT
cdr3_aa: CASSTFLSGRFNQPQHF

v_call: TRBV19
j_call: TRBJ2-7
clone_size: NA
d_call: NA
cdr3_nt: TGTGCCAGTAGTTTCACCGGGACAAGCACAGCCCACGAGCAGTACTTC
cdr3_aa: CASSFTGTSTAHEQYF

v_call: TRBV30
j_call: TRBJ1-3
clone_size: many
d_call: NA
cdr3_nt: TGTGCCTGGAGTGAGGGACACCTGATCGCTGGAAACACCATATATTTT
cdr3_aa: CAWSEGHLIAGNTIYF

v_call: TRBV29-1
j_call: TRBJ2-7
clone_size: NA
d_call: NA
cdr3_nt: TGCAGCGTTGTTCTAGGGCTACGGGGCTACGAGCAGTACTTC
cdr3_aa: CSVVLGLRGYEQYF